The clone carrying this TCR beta chain came up once. Antigen: not known. Other DNA sequences within the sample encode an identical CDR3. This CDR3 has 12 residues. Germline V gene sequence: CDR1 MNHEY, CDR2 SVGAGI. Trimming pared 0 bases from V and 7 bases from J, leaving 7 bases between. This record comes from a study of shared clonotypes between healthy human individuals. Across the whole study: There were three CD4 naive, three CD4 memory, two CD8 naive and one CD8 memory plates per donor. Study conclusions and caveats: There were few donors, and this limited the genetic and exposure-history diversity represented. Tissues were not sampled, only blood, and their repertoires likely differ.

Naive CD8 cells were CD45RO-negative, positively selected for CCR7, excluding terminally differentiated effector memory CD45RA+ cells. Every one of the donors was a Caucasian adult that lived in Nashville, Tennessee. Measured with immunoSEQ multiplex PCR; TCRdb has only the in-frame clones, and not every one. The profile shows millions of clones, 85% to 95% of them singletons. The chain uses TRBV6-5 and TRBJ2-7; no definite D call. The sequence was collected from a man aged 18 to 35 in good health. The sequencing sample was made of naive CD8+ T cells sorted from blood. CDR3 DNA: TGTGCCAGCAGTTACTCGGAAGGGGAGCAGTACTTC. Residues: CASSYSEGEQYF.